This T cell receptor (beta chain) is from a study of beta chain features in type 1 diabetes. Study-wide context: No patient-donor differences in age, gender, total cells or subset yield. Findings of the study overall: Type 1 diabetes patients showed fewer insertions and more deletions at VDJ junctions. In every one of the four CD4+ subsets, TCRB CDR3s were moderately but significantly shorter in Type 1 diabetes patients.

The entirety of the isolated RNA underwent reverse transcription, so expressed TCRB transcripts were sequenced. Clones were read by immunoSEQ multiplex PCR, and TCRdb kept only the in-frame ones, dropping some. Seen here are some 120,000 clones, roughly a sixth observed once, and the top ten hold 2.6%. Sorting that relied on CD45RO/CCR7/CD25/CD127/CD95/CD27 yielded CD4+ naive, central memory, regulatory and stem cell-like memory cells. This clone came up a few times. The antigen remains undetermined. Other DNA sequences from this sample encode an identical CDR3 as well. CDR3 length: 16 residues. Unmatched junction bases numbered 4, after V lost 4 bases and J lost 0 bases. Germline values: CDR1 SGHNT, CDR2 YYREEE (reference sequence).

The clonotype was recovered from a man younger than 35 with type 1 diabetes. The material sequenced was central memory CD4+ T cells from blood. The chain employs TRBV5-4 and TRBJ2-3; 11 bases match TRBD2. DNA for the CDR3: TGTGCCAGCAGCCTGAGACTAGCGGGAAGCACAGATACGCAGTATTTT. Protein product: CASSLRLAGSTDTQYF. Drawing the rest from reference TRBV5-4 and TRBJ2-3, the complete variable domain is ETGVTQSPTHLIKTRGQQVTLRCSSQSGHNTVSWYQQALGQGPQFIFQYYREEENGRGNFPPRFSGLQFPNYSSELNVNALELDDSALYLCASSLRLAGSTDTQYFGPGTRLTVL.